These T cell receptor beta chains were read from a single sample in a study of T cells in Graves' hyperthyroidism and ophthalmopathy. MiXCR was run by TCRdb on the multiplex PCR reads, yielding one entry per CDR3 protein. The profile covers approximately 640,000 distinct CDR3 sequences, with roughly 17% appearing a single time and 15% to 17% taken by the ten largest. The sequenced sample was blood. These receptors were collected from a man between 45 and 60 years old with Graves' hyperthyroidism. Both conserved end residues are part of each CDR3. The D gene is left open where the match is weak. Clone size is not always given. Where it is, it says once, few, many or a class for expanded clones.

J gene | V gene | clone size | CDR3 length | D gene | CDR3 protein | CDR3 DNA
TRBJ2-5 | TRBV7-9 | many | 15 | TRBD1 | CASSRGRGQRETQYF | TGTGCCAGCAGCCGGGGCAGGGGGCAACGAGAGACCCAGTACTTC
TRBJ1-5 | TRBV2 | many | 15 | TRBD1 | CASMPGQPSNQPQHF | TGTGCCAGCATGCCGGGACAGCCTAGCAATCAGCCCCAGCATTTT
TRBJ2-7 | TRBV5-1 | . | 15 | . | CASSLIPGTSYEQYF | TGCGCCAGCAGTCTCATCCCGGGGACATCCTACGAGCAGTACTTC
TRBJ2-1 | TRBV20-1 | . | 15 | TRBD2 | CSAITSGLSYNEQFF | TGCAGTGCTATTACTAGCGGTCTTTCCTACAATGAGCAGTTCTTC
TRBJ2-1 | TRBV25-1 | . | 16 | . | CASSPLIGAGYNEQFF | TGTGCCAGCAGTCCCTTGATCGGGGCGGGGTACAATGAGCAGTTCTTC
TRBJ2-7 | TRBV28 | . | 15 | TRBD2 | CASREQSGRPYEQYF | TGTGCCAGCAGAGAACAAAGCGGGAGGCCCTACGAGCAGTACTTC
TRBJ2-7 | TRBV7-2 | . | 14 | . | CASSKLESSYEQYF | TGTGCCAGCAGCAAACTAGAAAGTTCCTACGAGCAGTACTTC
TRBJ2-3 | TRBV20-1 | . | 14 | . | CSARWRGRTDTQYF | TGCAGTGCTAGGTGGCGGGGCCGCACAGATACGCAGTATTTT
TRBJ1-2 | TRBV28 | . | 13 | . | CASTHREMNGYTF | TGTGCCAGCACCCACAGGGAAATGAATGGCTACACCTTC
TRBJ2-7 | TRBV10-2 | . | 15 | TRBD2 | CASTPFAGGSYEQYF | TGCGCCAGCACCCCCTTCGCGGGAGGGTCCTACGAGCAGTACTTC
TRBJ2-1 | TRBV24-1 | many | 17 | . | CATSDHRAGSSYNEQFF | TGTGCCACCAGTGACCACAGGGCTGGGAGCTCCTACAATGAGCAGTTCTTC
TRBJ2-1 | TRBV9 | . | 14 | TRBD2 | CASSVGTSGNEQFF | TGTGCCAGCAGCGTAGGGACTAGCGGCAATGAGCAGTTCTTC
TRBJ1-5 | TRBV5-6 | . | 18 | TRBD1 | CASSFRNRGKVGNQPQHF | TGTGCCAGCAGCTTTAGGAACAGGGGAAAGGTGGGCAATCAGCCCCAGCATTTT
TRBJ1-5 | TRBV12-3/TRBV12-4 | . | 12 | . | CASRYDHQPQHF | TGTGCCAGCAGGTATGACCATCAGCCCCAGCATTTT
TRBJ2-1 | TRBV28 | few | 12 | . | CASSLSRSEQFF | TGTGCCAGCAGTTTATCTAGAAGTGAGCAGTTCTTC